This T cell receptor (beta chain) was recorded in a study of CD8+ T cells in alopecia areata. Study-level points and caveats: Clonality in lesional scalp, especially alopecia totalis/universalis, exceeded that of normal scalp. Alphabeta T cells residing in normal skin are also sequenced in scalp samples. Having just one nonresponder leaves the connection between baseline CD8+ expansion and response unresolved.

RNA was isolated and reverse transcribed to cDNA, the sequencing template. TCRdb's copy holds only in-frame clones and misses some; the assay was immunoSEQ multiplex PCR. This sample has approximately 200,000 clones, with roughly 64% found just once. Treatment meaning: oral pan-JAK inhibitor, 5-10 mg twice daily. Researchers took lesional scalp punch biopsies and peripheral blood from people who were alopecia areata patients. This clone occurred a few times. The antigen remains unidentified. Trimming stripped 1 base from V and 5 bases from J, with 4 bases between. The CDR3 loop spans 12 amino acids. Germline CDR1 reads SGHVS; CDR2 reads FQNEAQ.

This clonotype originated in a human donor with alopecia areata. The chain couples TRBV7-8 to TRBJ2-3; D not certain. The sequencing here drew on CD4+ T cells sorted from blood, taken at week 24, from a patient treated with tofacitinib. The CDR3 spells CASSLVRDTQYF. The CDR3 coding sequence is TGTGCCAGCAGCTTAGTTCGAGATACGCAGTATTTT.